This TCR beta chain was captured by sequencing in a study of T cell responses to AZD1222 COVID-19 vaccine. A note on this clone: The antigen is unknown.

The method was immunoSEQ multiplex PCR; TCRdb's version includes in-frame clones alone and lacks a portion of them. Of more than 85,000 clones detected, roughly 82% appear once; the ten largest clones hold approximately 5.1%. CDR1 is LNHDA and CDR2 is SQIVND in the germline V gene (reference sequence). V was pared by 10 bases and J by 1 base, with 10 bases of the junction left unmatched. This CDR3 region has 14 residues. General study results and limits: Donors were largely white British and mainly female; clonal diversity was possibly underestimated.

The starting material was peripheral blood, obtained on day 0 of AZD1222 vaccination. V usage is TRBV19 and J usage is TRBJ2-7; TRBD1 matches 7 bases. This TCR was sampled from an adult in good health. CDR3 DNA sequence: TGTGCCACTCAACAGGGGATAGGATCCTACGAGCAGTACTTC. This encodes CATQQGIGSYEQYF.